The source of this T cell receptor (beta chain) is a study of T cells after yellow fever vaccination. Study in general: The SMART-Seq v4 Ultra Low Input method served to prepare the low-cell-number fractions.

The CDR3 is made up of 15 amino acids. Trimming shortened V by 1 base and J by 2 bases, and 11 bases separated the two germline ends. Germline V gives CDR1 KGHSH, CDR2 LQKENI. UMIs and a universal primer site were added when TCR cDNA was made by 5'RACE template switching. TCRdb re-called the 5' RACE reads with MiXCR, one entry per CDR3 protein. Of some 600,000 distinct CDR3 sequences listed, around 17% were seen once; the top ten hold approximately 15%. The chain uses TRBV18 and TRBJ2-5; a possible D gene is TRBD2 (6 bases). The TCR comes from a man aged 18 to 30 who received the YFV17D yellow fever vaccine. Source: PBMCs, taken about 5 days after the first yellow fever vaccination. CDR3 DNA sequence: TGTGCCAGCTCACCACTCCCGGGGGAACAAGAGACCCAGTACTTC. Amino acids: CASSPLPGEQETQYF.